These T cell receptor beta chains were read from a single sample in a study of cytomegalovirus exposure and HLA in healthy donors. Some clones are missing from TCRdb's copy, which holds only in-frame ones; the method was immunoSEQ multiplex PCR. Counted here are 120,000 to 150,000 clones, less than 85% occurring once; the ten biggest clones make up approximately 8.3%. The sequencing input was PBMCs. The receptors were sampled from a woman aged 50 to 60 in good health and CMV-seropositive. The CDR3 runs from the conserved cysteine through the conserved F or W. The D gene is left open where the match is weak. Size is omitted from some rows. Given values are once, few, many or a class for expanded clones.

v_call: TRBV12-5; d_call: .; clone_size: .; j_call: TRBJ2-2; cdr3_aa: CASASGELFF; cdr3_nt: TGTGCTAGTGCGTCCGGGGAGCTGTTTTTT
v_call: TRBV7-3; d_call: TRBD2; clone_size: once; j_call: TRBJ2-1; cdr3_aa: CASSPNTGGPGRQFF; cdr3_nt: TGTGCCAGCAGCCCGAATACGGGGGGGCCCGGTAGGCAGTTCTTC
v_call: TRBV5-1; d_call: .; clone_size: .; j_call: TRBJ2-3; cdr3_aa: CASSLEQPTDTQYF; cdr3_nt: TGCGCCAGCAGCTTGGAACAGCCCACAGATACGCAGTATTTT
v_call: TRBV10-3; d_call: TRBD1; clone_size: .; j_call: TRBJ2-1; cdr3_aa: CAITTGDEQFF; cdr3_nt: TGTGCCATCACTACAGGGGATGAGCAGTTCTTC
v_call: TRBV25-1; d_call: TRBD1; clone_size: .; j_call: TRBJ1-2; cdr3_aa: CASTKGQGRGGYTF; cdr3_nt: TGTGCCAGCACCAAGGGACAGGGGCGGGGTGGCTACACCTTC
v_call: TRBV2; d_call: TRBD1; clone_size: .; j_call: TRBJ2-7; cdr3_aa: CASYPPDRAGEQYF; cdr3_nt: TGTGCCAGCTATCCACCGGACAGGGCGGGCGAGCAGTACTTC
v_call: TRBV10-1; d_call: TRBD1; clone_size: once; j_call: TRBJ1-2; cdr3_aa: CASRDTTTGGVGYTF; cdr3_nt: TGCGCCAGCAGGGACACTACTACAGGGGGCGTTGGCTACACCTTC
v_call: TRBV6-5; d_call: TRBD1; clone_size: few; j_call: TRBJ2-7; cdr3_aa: CASRLTGGDEQYF; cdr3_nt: TGTGCCAGCAGACTGACAGGGGGGGACGAGCAGTACTTC
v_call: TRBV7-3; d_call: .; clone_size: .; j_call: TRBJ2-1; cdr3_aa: CASSYSTVNEQFF; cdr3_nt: TGTGCCAGCAGCTACAGTACCGTCAATGAGCAGTTCTTC
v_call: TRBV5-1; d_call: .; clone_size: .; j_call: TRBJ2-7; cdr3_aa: CASSLAGTTTTYEQYF; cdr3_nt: TGCGCCAGCAGCTTGGCCGGGACAACAACTACCTACGAGCAGTACTTC
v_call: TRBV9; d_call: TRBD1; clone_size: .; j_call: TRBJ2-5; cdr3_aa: CASSVVLLKDRDQETQYF; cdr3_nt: TGTGCCAGCAGCGTAGTCCTTTTGAAGGACAGGGACCAAGAGACCCAGTACTTC
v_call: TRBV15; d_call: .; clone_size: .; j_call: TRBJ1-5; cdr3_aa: CATSRDRYRQPQHF; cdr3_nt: TGTGCCACCAGCAGAGATCGGTACAGGCAGCCCCAGCATTTT
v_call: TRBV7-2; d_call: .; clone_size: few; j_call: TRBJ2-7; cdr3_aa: CASSRHGGPVYEQYF; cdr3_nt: TGTGCCAGCAGCCGACACGGGGGTCCGGTCTACGAGCAGTACTTC
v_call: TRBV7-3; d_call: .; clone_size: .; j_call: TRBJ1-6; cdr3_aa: CASSISYNSPLHF; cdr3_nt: TGTGCCAGCAGTATCTCCTATAATTCACCCCTCCACTTT
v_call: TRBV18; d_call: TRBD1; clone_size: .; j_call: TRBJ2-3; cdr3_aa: CASSQGQGGTDTQYF; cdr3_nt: TGTGCCAGCTCACAGGGACAGGGGGGCACAGATACGCAGTATTTT
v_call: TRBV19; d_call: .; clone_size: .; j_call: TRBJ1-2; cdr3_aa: CASSIAGDTFGDGYTF; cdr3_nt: TGTGCCAGTAGTATAGCCGGGGACACCTTCGGGGATGGCTACACCTTC
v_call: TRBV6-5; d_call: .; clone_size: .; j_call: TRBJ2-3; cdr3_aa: CASTSTRDKSDTQYF; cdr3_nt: TGTGCCAGCACTTCGACTAGGGATAAATCAGATACGCAGTATTTT
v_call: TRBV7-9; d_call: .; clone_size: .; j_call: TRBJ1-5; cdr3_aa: CASSLGQRENQPQHF; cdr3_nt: TGTGCCAGCAGCTTGGGACAACGGGAAAATCAGCCCCAGCATTTT
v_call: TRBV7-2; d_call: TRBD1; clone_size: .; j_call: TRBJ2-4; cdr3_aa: CASSLDGQGGKNIQYF; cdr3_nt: TGTGCCAGCAGCTTAGATGGACAGGGGGGCAAAAACATTCAGTACTTC
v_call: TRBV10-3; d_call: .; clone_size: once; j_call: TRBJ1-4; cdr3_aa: CAISEFRGGRGSEKLFF; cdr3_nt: TGTGCCATCAGTGAGTTCCGCGGCGGGCGCGGAAGTGAAAAACTGTTTTTT
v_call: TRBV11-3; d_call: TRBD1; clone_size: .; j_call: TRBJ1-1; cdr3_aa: CASSEGQGASEAFF; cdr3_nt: TGTGCCAGCAGCGAGGGACAGGGGGCGTCTGAAGCTTTCTTT
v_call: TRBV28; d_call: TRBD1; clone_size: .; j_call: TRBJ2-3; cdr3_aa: CASRPGGTPDTQYF; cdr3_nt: TGTGCCAGCAGGCCAGGGGGCACCCCAGATACGCAGTATTTT
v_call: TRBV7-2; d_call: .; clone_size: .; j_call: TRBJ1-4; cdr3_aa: CASNIQGYNEKLFF; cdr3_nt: TGTGCCAGCAACATACAGGGTTATAATGAAAAACTGTTTTTT
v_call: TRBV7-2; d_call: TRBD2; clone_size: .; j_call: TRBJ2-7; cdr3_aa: CASSEPGLAGYEQYF; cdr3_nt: TGTGCCAGCAGCGAACCGGGACTAGCGGGCTACGAGCAGTACTTC
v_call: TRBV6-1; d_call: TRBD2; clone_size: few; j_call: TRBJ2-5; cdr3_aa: CASRASGEETQYF; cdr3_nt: TGTGCCAGCAGGGCTAGCGGGGAGGAGACCCAGTACTTC
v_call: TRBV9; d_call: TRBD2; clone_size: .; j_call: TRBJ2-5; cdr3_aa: CASSVGSGGTQETQYF; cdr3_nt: TGTGCCAGCAGCGTAGGTAGCGGGGGGACCCAAGAGACCCAGTACTTC
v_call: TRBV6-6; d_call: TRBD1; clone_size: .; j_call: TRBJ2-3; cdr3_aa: CASSYPDRGLDTQYF; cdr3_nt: TGTGCCAGCAGTTACCCGGACAGGGGGTTGGATACGCAGTATTTT
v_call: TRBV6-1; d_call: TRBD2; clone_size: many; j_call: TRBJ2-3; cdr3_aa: CASSEWTSGGTDTQYF; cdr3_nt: TGTGCCAGCAGTGAATGGACTAGCGGGGGCACAGATACGCAGTATTTT
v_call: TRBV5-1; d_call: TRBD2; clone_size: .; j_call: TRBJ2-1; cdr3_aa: CASSLAGDGNEQFF; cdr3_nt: TGCGCCAGCAGCTTAGCGGGGGACGGAAATGAGCAGTTCTTC
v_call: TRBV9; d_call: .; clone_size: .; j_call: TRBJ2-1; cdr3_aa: CASSYWGDEQFF; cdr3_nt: TGTGCCAGCAGCTACTGGGGGGATGAGCAGTTCTTC
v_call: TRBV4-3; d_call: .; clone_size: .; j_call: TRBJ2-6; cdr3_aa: CASSQDTAGPYSGANVLTF; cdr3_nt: TGCGCCAGCAGCCAAGACACCGCAGGGCCCTACTCTGGGGCCAACGTCCTGACTTTC
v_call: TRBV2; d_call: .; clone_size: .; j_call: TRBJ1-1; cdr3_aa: CASSDYGNTEAFF; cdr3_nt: TGTGCCAGCAGTGATTACGGGAACACTGAAGCTTTCTTT
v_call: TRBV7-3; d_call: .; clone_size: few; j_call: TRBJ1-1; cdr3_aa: CASSLAPRGTYTEAFF; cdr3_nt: TGTGCCAGCAGCTTAGCCCCCAGGGGTACCTACACTGAAGCTTTCTTT
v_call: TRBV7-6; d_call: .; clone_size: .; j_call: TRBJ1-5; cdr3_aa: CASSLRGVVANQPQHF; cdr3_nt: TGTGCCAGCAGCCTCCGGGGAGTAGTTGCCAATCAGCCCCAGCATTTT
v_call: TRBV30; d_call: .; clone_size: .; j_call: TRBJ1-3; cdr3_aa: CAGDRGSGNTIYF; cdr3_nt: TGTGCCGGCGACAGAGGCTCTGGAAACACCATATATTTT
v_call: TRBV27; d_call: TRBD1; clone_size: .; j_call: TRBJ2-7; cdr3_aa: CASSPGTGTASYEQYF; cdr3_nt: TGTGCTAGCAGTCCAGGGACCGGGACAGCTTCCTACGAGCAGTACTTC
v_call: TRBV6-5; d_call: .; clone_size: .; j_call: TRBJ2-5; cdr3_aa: CASSRDTRETQYF; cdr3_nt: TGTGCCAGCAGTCGGGACACTCGAGAGACCCAGTACTTC
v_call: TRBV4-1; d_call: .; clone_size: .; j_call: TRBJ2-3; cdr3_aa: CASSQDRGRTDTQYF; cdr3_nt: TGCGCCAGCAGCCAAGATCGGGGTCGGACAGATACGCAGTATTTT
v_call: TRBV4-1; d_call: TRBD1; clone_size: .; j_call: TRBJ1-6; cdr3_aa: CASSQGGTGNSPLHF; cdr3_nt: TGCGCCAGCAGCCAAGGAGGGACAGGGAATTCACCCCTCCACTTT
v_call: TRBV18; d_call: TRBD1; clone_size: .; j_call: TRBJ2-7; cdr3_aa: CASSPSAGGSYEQYF; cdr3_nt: TGTGCCAGCTCACCGTCGGCAGGGGGCTCCTACGAGCAGTACTTC
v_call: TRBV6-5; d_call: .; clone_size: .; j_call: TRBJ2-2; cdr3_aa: CASGRGTGELFF; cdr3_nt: TGTGCCAGCGGTAGGGGCACCGGGGAGCTGTTTTTT
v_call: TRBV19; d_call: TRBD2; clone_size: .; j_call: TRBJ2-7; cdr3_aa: CASSSLRGGALYEQYF; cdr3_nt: TGTGCCAGTAGTTCTTTACGCGGGGGAGCGCTATACGAGCAGTACTTC
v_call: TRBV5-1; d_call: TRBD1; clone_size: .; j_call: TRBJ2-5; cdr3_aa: CASSLGGQRETQYF; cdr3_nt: TGCGCCAGCAGCTTGGGGGGACAGAGAGAGACCCAGTACTTC
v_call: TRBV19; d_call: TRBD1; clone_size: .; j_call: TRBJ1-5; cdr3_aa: CASSGTGGNQPQHF; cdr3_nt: TGTGCCAGTAGTGGGACAGGGGGCAATCAGCCCCAGCATTTT
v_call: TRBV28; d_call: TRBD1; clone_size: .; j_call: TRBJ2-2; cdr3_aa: CASIDRASGELFF; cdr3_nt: TGTGCCAGTATTGACAGGGCCTCCGGGGAGCTGTTTTTT
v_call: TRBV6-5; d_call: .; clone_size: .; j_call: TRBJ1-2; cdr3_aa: CASSYLPGGGSGYTF; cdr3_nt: TGTGCCAGCAGTTATCTCCCGGGAGGGGGAAGTGGCTACACCTTC
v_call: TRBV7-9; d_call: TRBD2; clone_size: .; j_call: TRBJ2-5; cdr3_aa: CASSPGGGATQYF; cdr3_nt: TGTGCCAGCAGCCCCGGCGGGGGGGCGACCCAGTACTTC
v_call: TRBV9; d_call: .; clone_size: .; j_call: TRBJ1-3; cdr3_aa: CASTRGRAEPGNTIYF; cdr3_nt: TGTGCCAGCACCCGAGGGAGGGCAGAGCCTGGAAACACCATATATTTT
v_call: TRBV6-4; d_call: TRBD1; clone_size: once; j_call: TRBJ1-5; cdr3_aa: CASSDSRAQGARDQPQHF; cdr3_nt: TGTGCCAGCAGTGACTCACGAGCACAGGGGGCGCGTGATCAGCCCCAGCATTTT
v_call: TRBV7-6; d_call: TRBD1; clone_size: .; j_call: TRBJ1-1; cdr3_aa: CASSRQGPGGAFF; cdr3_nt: TGTGCCAGCAGCAGACAGGGACCTGGGGGAGCTTTCTTT
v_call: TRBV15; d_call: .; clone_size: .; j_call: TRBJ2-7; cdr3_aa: CATSRDSSFGYEQYF; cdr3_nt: TGTGCCACCAGCAGAGATTCGAGCTTCGGCTACGAGCAGTACTTC
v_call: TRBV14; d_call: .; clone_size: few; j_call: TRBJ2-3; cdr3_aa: CASSQPFSASTDTQYF; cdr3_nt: TGTGCCAGCAGCCAGCCCTTTAGCGCCAGCACAGATACGCAGTATTTT
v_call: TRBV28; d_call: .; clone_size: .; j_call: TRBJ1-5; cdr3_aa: CASPEALDRFNQPQHF; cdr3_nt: TGTGCCAGCCCCGAGGCCCTGGACAGATTCAATCAGCCCCAGCATTTT
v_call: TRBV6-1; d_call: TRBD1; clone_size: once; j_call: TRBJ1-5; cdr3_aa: CASSERPRGQGRSGNQPQHF; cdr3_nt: TGTGCCAGCAGTGAAAGACCACGGGGACAGGGAAGGTCCGGCAATCAGCCCCAGCATTTT
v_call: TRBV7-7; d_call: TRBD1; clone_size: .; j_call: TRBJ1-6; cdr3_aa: CASSLNRDRGPLHF; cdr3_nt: TGTGCTAGCAGCTTGAACAGGGACAGGGGACCCCTCCACTTT
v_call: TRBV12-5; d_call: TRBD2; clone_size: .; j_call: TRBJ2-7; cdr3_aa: CASGSTTSGGPWDEQYF; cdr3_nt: TGTGCTAGTGGTTCGACGACTAGCGGGGGGCCTTGGGACGAGCAGTACTTC
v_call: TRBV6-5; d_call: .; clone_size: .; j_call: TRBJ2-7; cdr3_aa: CASSRDNPTTYEQYF; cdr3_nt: TGTGCCAGCAGCCGAGACAATCCCACGACCTACGAGCAGTACTTC
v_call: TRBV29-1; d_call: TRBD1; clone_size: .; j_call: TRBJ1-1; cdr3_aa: CSVRTIQGATAFF; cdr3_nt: TGCAGCGTTCGTACCATACAGGGGGCCACTGCTTTCTTT
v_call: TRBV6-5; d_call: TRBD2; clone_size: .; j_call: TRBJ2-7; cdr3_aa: CVSSYSGLAGYYEQYF; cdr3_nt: TGTGTCAGCAGTTACTCCGGACTAGCGGGTTACTACGAGCAGTACTTC
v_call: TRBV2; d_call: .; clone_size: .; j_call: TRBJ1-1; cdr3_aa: CASKGQKNTEAFF; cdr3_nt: TGTGCCAGCAAAGGACAGAAGAACACTGAAGCTTTCTTT